Below, 9 T cell receptor beta chains from the same sample are listed, as sequenced in a study of cytomegalovirus exposure and HLA in healthy donors. Repertoires were generated with immunoSEQ multiplex PCR, while TCRdb's copy carries only in-frame clones and drops some. The sample holds 200,000 to 300,000 clones; about 92% are singletons and the top ten take around 3.3%. Sequenced sample: PBMCs. The receptor source for this set is a woman in her thirties in good health and CMV-seronegative.

The V call is TRBV4-2, the J call TRBJ1-1; D unresolved. The CDR3 has 15 residues. The V gene's germline CDR1 is LGHNA and CDR2 YNFKEQ. V lost 5 bases and J 6 bases, leaving 19 bases between the germline ends. The CDR3 DNA follows: TGTGCCAGCAGCGGTAGACAAACCCCGTTGCCTGAAGCTTTCTTT. Translation: CASSGRQTPLPEAFF.

This clone was counted between two and nine times. The chain couples TRBV30 to TRBJ2-3; D call uncertain. V was shortened by 5 bases and J by 0 bases, with 15 bases between the two germline ends. Looked up from germline, CDR1 is GTSNPN and CDR2 is SVGIG (reference sequence). This CDR3 comprises 15 residues. The CDR3 coding sequence is TGTGCCTGGTCCCCCCAAGTCAGGAGCACAGATACGCAGTATTTT. This gives the protein CAWSPQVRSTDTQYF.

The chain combines TRBV27 with TRBJ2-7; D is possibly TRBD1 (5 bases). The CDR3 totals 14 residues. The ends were cut back, 7 bases at V and 2 bases at J, with 15 bases in the middle. Germline CDR1 MNHEY, CDR2 SMNVEV (reference sequence). CDR3 bases: TGTGCCAGCAAATTGGGCAGGGTGGCCTACGAGCAGTACTTC. Translating gives CASKLGRVAYEQYF.

V usage is TRBV19 and J usage is TRBJ2-7; 7 bases line up with TRBD2. This CDR3 contains 15 residues. V trimming: 5 bases; J trimming: 2 bases; junction bases outside the gene matches: 9. Looked up from germline, CDR1 is LNHDA and CDR2 is SQIVND (reference sequence). As DNA, the CDR3 is TGTGCCAGTAGTTCGGGGAGCGGGAAAACCTACGAGCAGTACTTC. This gives the protein CASSSGSGKTYEQYF.

The chain combines TRBV6-7 with TRBJ1-2, with D unclear. TRBV6-7 is reported as an ORF; its role is uncertain. V was clipped by 2 bases and J by 4 bases, with 8 bases between them. The CDR3 covers 13 residues. In DNA form, the CDR3 reads TGTGCCAGCAGTTACCCGACGGTCTATGGCTACACCTTC. Amino acids: CASSYPTVYGYTF.

V is TRBV10-3 and J is TRBJ1-5; D ambiguous. V lost 0 bases and J lost 1, with 10 bases in between. The CDR3 totals 16 residues. The germline V gene has CDR1 ENHRY and CDR2 SYGVKD. The DNA of the CDR3 is TGTGCCATCAGTGAGTCCGAGGAAGCCAGCAATCAGCCCCAGCATTTT. This translates into CAISESEEASNQPQHF.

The J gene is TRBJ1-5, the V gene TRBV19, with a weak D call TRBD1 (5 bases). The CDR3 extends over 15 amino acids. V was pared by 7 bases and J by 1 base, with 14 bases between. Germline-derived CDR1 and CDR2 are LNHDA and SQIVND (reference sequence). In nucleotides, the CDR3 is TGTGCCAGTACCATAACAGGAGGCAGCAATCAGCCCCAGCATTTT. Its translation: CASTITGGSNQPQHF.

CDR3 sequence (DNA): TGTGCCAGCAGCTCACGGGTTCCAGATACGCAGTATTTT. Translating it yields CASSSRVPDTQYF. The V and J genes are TRBV7-3 and TRBJ2-3, with unresolved D. CDR1 and CDR2 from the germline V gene are SGHTA and FQGTGA. The CDR3 covers 13 residues. The V and J ends lost 4 bases and 4 bases respectively, with 9 bases between them. Drawing the rest from reference TRBV7-3 and TRBJ2-3, the complete variable domain is GAGVSQTPSNKVTEKGKYVELRCDPISGHTALYWYRQSLGQGPEFLIYFQGTGAADDSGLPNDRFFAVRPEGSVSTLKIQRTERGDSAVYLCASSSRVPDTQYFGPGTRLTVL.

The chain recombines TRBV28 with TRBJ1-5; D possibly corresponds to TRBD1 (5 bases). The CDR3 is 17 amino acids. CDR1 MDHEN and CDR2 SYDVKM come from the germline V gene. Trimming took 1 base from V and 7 from J, leaving 20 bases between them. CDR3 amino acids: CASSLLDTGRLAQPQHF. CDR3 sequence (DNA): TGTGCCAGCAGTTTATTAGACACGGGACGGTTGGCCCAGCCCCAGCATTTT.